Given below is one T cell receptor beta chain in context. This may stem from a read error, because a much larger clone lies one nucleotide away. Each CDR3 protein gets one entry after TCRdb re-called the PCR reads with MiXCR. The repertoire holds under 9,500 distinct CDR3 sequences, with just under 35% as singletons. This record belongs to a study of molecular identifiers for immune sequencing clone quantification. V lost 8 bases, J lost 6 bases, and 20 bases lay in between. The CDR3 is 14 residues long. Looked up from germline, CDR1 is LGHNA and CDR2 is YNFKEQ. Naive CD8 libraries came from around 18,000 to 910,000 sorted cells with 10%, 30% or 50% RNA. Sorting selected naive CD8 T cells with a CD8+CD4-CCR7+CD45RA+ phenotype.

V usage is TRBV4-2 and J usage is TRBJ2-7, with a weak D call TRBD1 (8 bases). This receptor was obtained from a human donor in good health. Some libraries in this study had Jurkat cell RNA spiked in. Sequencing was done on a sample of naive CD8+ T cells from blood, with Jurkat cell RNA spiked in. Subset meaning: FACS-sorted CD8+CD4-CCR7+CD45RA+ naive T cells. The CDR3 is CASASLQGGAEQYF. The CDR3, as DNA: TGTGCCAGCGCCTCCCTACAGGGGGGGGCCGAGCAGTACTTC.